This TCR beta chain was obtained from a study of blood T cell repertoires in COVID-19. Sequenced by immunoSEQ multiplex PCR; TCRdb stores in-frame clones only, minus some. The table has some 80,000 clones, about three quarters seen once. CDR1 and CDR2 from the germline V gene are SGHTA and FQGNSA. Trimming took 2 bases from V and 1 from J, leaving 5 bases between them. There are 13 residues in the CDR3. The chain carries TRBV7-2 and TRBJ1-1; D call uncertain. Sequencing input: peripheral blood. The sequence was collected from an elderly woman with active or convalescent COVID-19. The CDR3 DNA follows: TGTGCCAGCAGCTTAAGCCAGAACACTGAAGCTTTCTTT. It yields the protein CASSLSQNTEAFF.